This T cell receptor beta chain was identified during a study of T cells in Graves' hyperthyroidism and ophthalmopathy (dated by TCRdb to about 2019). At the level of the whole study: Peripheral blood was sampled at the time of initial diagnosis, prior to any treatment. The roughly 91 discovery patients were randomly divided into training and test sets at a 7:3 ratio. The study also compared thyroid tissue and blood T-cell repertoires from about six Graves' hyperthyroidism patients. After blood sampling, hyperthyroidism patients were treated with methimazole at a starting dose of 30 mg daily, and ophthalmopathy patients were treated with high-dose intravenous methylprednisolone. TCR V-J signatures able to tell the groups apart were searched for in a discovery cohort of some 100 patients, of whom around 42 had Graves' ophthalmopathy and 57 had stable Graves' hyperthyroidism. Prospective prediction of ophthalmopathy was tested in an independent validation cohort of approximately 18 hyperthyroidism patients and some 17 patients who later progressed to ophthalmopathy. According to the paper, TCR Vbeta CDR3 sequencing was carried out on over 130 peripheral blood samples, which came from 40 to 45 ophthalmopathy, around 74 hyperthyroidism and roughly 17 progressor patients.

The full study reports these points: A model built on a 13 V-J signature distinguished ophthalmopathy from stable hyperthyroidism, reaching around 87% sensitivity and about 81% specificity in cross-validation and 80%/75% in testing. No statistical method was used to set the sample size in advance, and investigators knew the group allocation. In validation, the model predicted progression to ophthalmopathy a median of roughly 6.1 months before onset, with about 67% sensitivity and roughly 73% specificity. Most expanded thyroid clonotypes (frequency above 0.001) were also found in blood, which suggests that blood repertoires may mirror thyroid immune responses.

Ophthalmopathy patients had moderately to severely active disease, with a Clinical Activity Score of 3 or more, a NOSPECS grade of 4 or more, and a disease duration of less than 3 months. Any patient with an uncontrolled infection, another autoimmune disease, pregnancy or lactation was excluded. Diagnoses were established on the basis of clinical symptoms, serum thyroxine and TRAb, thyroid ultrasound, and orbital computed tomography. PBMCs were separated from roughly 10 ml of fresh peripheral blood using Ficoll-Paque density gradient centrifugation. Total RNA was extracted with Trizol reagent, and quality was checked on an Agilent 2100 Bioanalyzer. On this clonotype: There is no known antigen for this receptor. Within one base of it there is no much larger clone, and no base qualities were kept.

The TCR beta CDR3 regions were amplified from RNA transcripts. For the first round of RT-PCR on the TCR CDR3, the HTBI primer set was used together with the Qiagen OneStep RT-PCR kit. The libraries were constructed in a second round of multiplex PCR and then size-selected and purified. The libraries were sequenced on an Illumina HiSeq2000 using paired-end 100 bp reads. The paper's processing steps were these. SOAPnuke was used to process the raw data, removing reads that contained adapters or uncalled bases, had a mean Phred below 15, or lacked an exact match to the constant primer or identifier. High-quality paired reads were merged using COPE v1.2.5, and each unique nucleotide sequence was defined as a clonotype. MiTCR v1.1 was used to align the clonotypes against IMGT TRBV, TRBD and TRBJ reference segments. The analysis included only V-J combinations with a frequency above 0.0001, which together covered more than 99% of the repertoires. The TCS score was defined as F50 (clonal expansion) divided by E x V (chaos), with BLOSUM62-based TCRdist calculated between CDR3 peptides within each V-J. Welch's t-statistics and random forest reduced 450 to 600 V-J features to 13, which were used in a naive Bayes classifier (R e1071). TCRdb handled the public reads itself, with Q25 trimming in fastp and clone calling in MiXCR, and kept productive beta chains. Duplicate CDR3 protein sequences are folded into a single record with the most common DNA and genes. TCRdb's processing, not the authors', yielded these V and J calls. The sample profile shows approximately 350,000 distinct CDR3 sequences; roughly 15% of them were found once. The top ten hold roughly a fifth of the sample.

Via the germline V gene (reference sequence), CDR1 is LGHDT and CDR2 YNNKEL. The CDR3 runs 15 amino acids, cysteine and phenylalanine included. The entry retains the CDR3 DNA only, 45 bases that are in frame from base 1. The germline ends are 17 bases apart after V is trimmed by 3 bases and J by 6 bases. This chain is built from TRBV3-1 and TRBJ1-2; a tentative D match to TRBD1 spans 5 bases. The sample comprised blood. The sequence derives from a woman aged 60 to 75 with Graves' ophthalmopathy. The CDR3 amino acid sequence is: CASSHLGTAADGYTF. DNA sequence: TGTGCCAGCAGCCACCTCGGGACCGCGGCGGATGGCTACACCTTC.